This record looks at one TCR beta chain sequence and its context. Its antigen remains unknown. This entry comes from a study of cytomegalovirus exposure and HLA in healthy donors. Study-wide results and limits: While the bulk of TCR sequences proved rare, some public TCRs turned up in many donors. Subsequent analysis revealed that first-cohort TCR clusters tended to co-occur in the approximately 120 validation repertoires. Researchers catalogued over 150 TCR beta chains as cytomegalovirus-associated.

Generated by immunoSEQ multiplex PCR, the TCRdb table keeps only in-frame clones and is missing some. This sample has about 360,000 clones, with 86% found just once. The J segment lost 4 bases and the V segment lost 7 bases, leaving 6 bases of the junction unmatched. The CDR3 is made up of 15 amino acids. Per germline, CDR1 SSHAT and CDR2 FNYEAQ (reference sequence). The specimen sequenced was PBMCs. The receptor's source is a woman aged 18-29 years in good health and CMV-seronegative. The rearrangement links TRBV7-7 to TRBJ2-2, with 10 bases lining up with TRBD2. CDR3 region: CASNVSGGSTGELFF. In nucleotides, the CDR3 is TGTGCCAGCAACGTTAGCGGGGGGTCCACCGGGGAGCTGTTTTTT.